This passage covers 5 T cell receptor beta chains from one sample sequenced in a study of identifying expanded T cells in peripheral blood. The method was immunoSEQ multiplex PCR; TCRdb's version includes in-frame clones alone and lacks a portion of them. The table lists about 86,000 clones, around 90% of them singletons, with 5.5% to 7% in the top ten. Input material: blood. The source is a person aged 18-70 years in good health.

This clone was recorded only once. This chain connects TRBV5-1 to TRBJ1-1; D remains unclear. This CDR3 contains 13 residues. The germline CDR1 and CDR2 sequences are SGHRS and YFSETQ. Between the trimmed V and J ends, which lost 6 bases and 1 base, there was a span of 10 bases. The chain's CDR3 is CASTVEPNTEAFF. The CDR3 region has the DNA TGCGCCAGCACTGTCGAGCCGAACACTGAAGCTTTCTTT.

The chain joins TRBV19 to TRBJ1-5; perhaps TRBD1 as D (5 bases). Between the trimmed V and J ends, which lost 6 bases and 4 bases, there was a span of 13 bases. This CDR3 contains 14 residues. The germline CDR1 and CDR2 sequences are LNHDA and SQIVND (reference sequence). The DNA of the CDR3 is TGTGCCAGTAGCCTATCCGGGGGGAATCAGCCCCAGCATTTT. This gives the protein CASSLSGGNQPQHF.

The sample holds one count of this clone. V usage is TRBV18 and J usage is TRBJ2-6; either TRBD1 or TRBD2 may supply D (6 bases each). The CDR3 spans 15 residues. The V and J ends lost 5 bases and 1 base respectively, with 9 bases between them. The germline V gene has CDR1 KGHSH and CDR2 LQKENI. The DNA for the CDR3 is TGTGCCAGCTCAAAGGGGGGATCTGGGGCCAACGTCCTGACTTTC. This codes for CASSKGGSGANVLTF.

A single count supports this clone. The chain employs TRBV15 and TRBJ2-5; D assignment may be TRBD1 or TRBD2 (5 bases each). V shed 5 bases and J shed 4 bases, with 11 bases lying between them. The CDR3 is 13 residues long. CDR1 is LNHNV, CDR2 YYDKDF, per germline (reference sequence). For the CDR3, the DNA is TGTGCCACCAGCCCCGGGGCCGTAGAGACCCAGTACTTC. Translating gives CATSPGAVETQYF.

This chain joins TRBV7-2 and TRBJ2-7; 13 nucleotides match TRBD2. From germline, CDR1 is SGHTA and CDR2 FQGNSA. The CDR3 length is 15 residues. Germline trimming cut 5 bases from V and 7 bases from J; bases unmatched to any gene: 8. CDR3 residues: CASSQGLAGSGEQYF. CDR3 DNA sequence: TGTGCCAGCAGCCAGGGACTAGCGGGATCGGGAGAGCAGTACTTC.